The 14 T cell receptor beta chains reported below all come from one sample, sequenced in a study of response to subunit inactivated influenza vaccine. TCRdb redid the calling of the RT-PCR reads with MiXCR, one entry per CDR3 protein. This sample carries roughly 620,000 distinct CDR3 sequences, 11% of them seen once, and the ten largest clones take more than 9.5%. Separately, the same data were catalogued under a study of T cells expressing NK-cell markers. That report notes: TCR beta cDNA was generated via 5'RACE template switching incorporating UMIs.

The source was PBMCs from blood, collected on the day of vaccination. These receptors came from a man aged 50 to 59 who received an inactivated influenza vaccine.

Written as DNA, the CDR3 is TGTGCCAGCAGTTTATACCCGGGACAGGGTACATCAGAGACCCAGTACTTC. It codes for CASSLYPGQGTSETQYF. V usage is TRBV28 and J usage is TRBJ2-5; 9 bases match TRBD1. Trimming removed 1 base from V and 4 bases from J; junction bases left unmatched: 10. Germline V gives CDR1 MDHEN, CDR2 SYDVKM. The CDR3 runs to 17 residues.

This clonotype came up a few times. The genes are TRBV28 and TRBJ2-3, with TRBD2 matching over 12 bases. J was trimmed by 3 bases and V by 4 bases; bases with no gene match: 11. Germline V gene lookup returns CDR1 MDHEN and CDR2 SYDVKM. The CDR3 totals 18 residues. CDR3 in amino acids: CASSSHRLAGVPTDTQYF. CDR3 bases: TGTGCCAGCAGTTCCCACAGACTAGCGGGAGTACCAACAGATACGCAGTATTTT.

V and J are TRBV7-8 and TRBJ2-3; possible D gene TRBD1, 5 bases. The CDR3 is made up of 12 amino acids. Germline V CDR1 and CDR2: SGHVS, FQNEAQ. V was shortened by 6 bases and J by 4 bases, with 8 bases between the two germline ends. The DNA of the CDR3 is TGTGCCAGCAGAAGACAGTCAGATACGCAGTATTTT. This encodes CASRRQSDTQYF.

The chain uses TRBV20-1 and TRBJ2-4; no reliable D call. The CDR3 runs to 13 residues. The V end was cut by 7 bases, the J end by 0 bases, with 10 bases between. Per the germline V gene, CDR1 is DFQATT and CDR2 is SNEGSKA (reference sequence). This CDR3 is CSDLDLAKNIQYF. For the CDR3, the DNA is TGCAGTGACTTAGACCTAGCCAAAAACATTCAGTACTTC.

This clonotype was seen more than once but under ten times. The chain couples TRBV6-5 to TRBJ2-3; D may be TRBD2 (5 bases). Germline V CDR1 and CDR2: MNHEY, SVGAGI. Trimming removed 3 bases at V and 1 base at J, with 14 bases between. The CDR3 consists of 16 residues. The CDR3 nucleotides are TGTGCCAGCAGTTATCGGGATCTGAGGGGCACAGATACGCAGTATTTT. It yields the protein CASSYRDLRGTDTQYF.

This clonotype has more than one count but fewer than ten. The rearrangement joins TRBV5-1 to TRBJ2-2, with 8 bases that match TRBD2. Losses at the gene ends were 6 bases for V and 0 bases for J; bases not matched to a gene: 1. Germline lookup yields CDR1 SGHRS and CDR2 YFSETQ. CDR3 length: 14 residues. The CDR3 DNA is TGCGCCAGCACGCGGGGGGCGAACACCGGGGAGCTGTTTTTT. This gives the protein CASTRGANTGELFF.

The V call is TRBV11-2, the J call TRBJ2-3; D remains ambiguous. Trimming took off 5 bases at V and 5 bases at J, with 8 bases between the two ends. The CDR3 sequence is 12 residues long. Germline V gives CDR1 SGHAT, CDR2 FQNNGV. The CDR3 DNA reads as TGTGCCAGCAGCACTACGGTAGATACGCAGTATTTT. This codes for CASSTTVDTQYF.

This sequence joins TRBV11-2 and TRBJ2-3; maybe TRBD2 (6 bases). The V end was cut by 3 bases, the J end by 0 bases, with 13 bases between. Germline CDR1 SGHAT, CDR2 FQNNGV. This CDR3 has 16 amino acids. In DNA, the CDR3 is TGTGCCAGCAGCTTTGGTTCTGGGGGGAGCACAGATACGCAGTATTTT. It encodes CASSFGSGGSTDTQYF.

This clonotype was observed a handful of times. The chain combines TRBV7-8 with TRBJ2-3; 7 bases map to TRBD1. The V gene's germline CDR1 is SGHVS and CDR2 FQNEAQ. The ends lost 11 bases at V and 5 bases at J; junction bases unmatched: 10. The CDR3 sequence is 13 residues long. The CDR3 reads CAARDSSKDTQYF. DNA for the CDR3: TGTGCCGCCCGGGACAGTTCAAAAGATACGCAGTATTTT.

As for this clonotype: An end of the junction differs from the germline gene, which may be a read error. This sequence joins TRBV4-1 and TRBJ1-1; D gene uncertain. The CDR3 sequence is 12 residues long. CDR1 and CDR2 from the germline V gene are MGHRA and YSYEKL. CDR3 sequence: CASSRQPVKRGF. The CDR3 nucleotides are TGCGCCAGCAGCCGACAACCGGTCAAGCGGGGCTTT.

V usage is TRBV24-1 and J usage is TRBJ2-1; 15 bases are shared with TRBD2. The ends lost 5 bases at V and 1 base at J; junction bases unmatched: 8. This CDR3 is built from 19 residues. Germline loops: CDR1 KGHDR, CDR2 SFDVKD. The CDR3 loop is CATSAHGLAGGTSYNEQFF. DNA of the CDR3: TGTGCCACCAGTGCCCACGGACTAGCGGGGGGGACTTCCTACAATGAGCAGTTCTTC.

This clonotype was seen a few times. This chain links TRBV30 with TRBJ2-7; D is undetermined. There are 10 residues in the CDR3. V shed 1 base and J shed 7 bases, with 5 bases lying between them. CDR1 and CDR2 (germline): GTSNPN, SVGIG (reference sequence). The CDR3 sequence is CAWSDEEQYF. DNA of the CDR3: TGTGCCTGGAGTGACGAGGAGCAGTACTTC.

This clonotype turned up a few times. This rearrangement joins TRBV10-3 to TRBJ2-3, with 9 bases identical to TRBD2. J was trimmed by 3 bases and V by 2 bases; bases with no gene match: 9. Germline loops: CDR1 ENHRY, CDR2 SYGVKD. The CDR3 consists of 17 residues. DNA for the CDR3: TGTGCCATCAGTGAGCCCCTACGTAGCGGGGGTACAGATACGCAGTATTTT. It is translated as CAISEPLRSGGTDTQYF.

This clonotype showed up many times. At one end the junction does not follow the germline gene, possibly because of a read error. This sequence joins TRBV5-1 and TRBJ2-1, with D perhaps matching TRBD2 (7 bases). This CDR3 contains 15 residues. Germline loops: CDR1 SGHRS, CDR2 YFSETQ. CDR3 in amino acids: CASSLGGASYNEQFF. The CDR3 coding sequence is TGTGCCAGCAGTTTAGGGGGGGCTTCCTACAATGAGCAGTTCTTC. Full variable domain (remainder filled in from reference TRBV5-1 and TRBJ2-1): KAGVTQTPRYLIKTRGQQVTLSCSPISGHRSVSWYQQTPGQGLQFLFEYFSETQRNKGNFPGRFSGRQFSNSRSEMNVSTLELGDSALYLCASSLGGASYNEQFFGPGTRLTVL.